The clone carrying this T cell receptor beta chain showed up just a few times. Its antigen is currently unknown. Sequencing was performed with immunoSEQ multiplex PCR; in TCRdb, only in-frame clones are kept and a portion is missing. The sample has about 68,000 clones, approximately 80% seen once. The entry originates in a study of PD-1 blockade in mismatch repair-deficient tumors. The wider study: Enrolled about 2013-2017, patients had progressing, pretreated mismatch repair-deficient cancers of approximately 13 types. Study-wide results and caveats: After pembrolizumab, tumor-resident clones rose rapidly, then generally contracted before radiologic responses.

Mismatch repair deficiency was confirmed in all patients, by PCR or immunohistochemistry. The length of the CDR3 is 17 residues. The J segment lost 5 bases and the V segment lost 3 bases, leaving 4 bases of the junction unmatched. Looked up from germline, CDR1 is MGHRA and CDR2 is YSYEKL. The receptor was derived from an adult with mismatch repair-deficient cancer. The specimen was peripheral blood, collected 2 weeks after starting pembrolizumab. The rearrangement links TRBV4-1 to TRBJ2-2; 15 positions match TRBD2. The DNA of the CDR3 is TGCGCCAGCAGCCAGGGACTAGCGGGAGGAGGAACCGGGGAGCTGTTTTTT. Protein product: CASSQGLAGGGTGELFF.